The 27 T cell receptor beta chains below all came from one sample that was sequenced in a study of T cells in Graves' hyperthyroidism and ophthalmopathy. Researchers took RNA transcripts and amplified the TCR beta CDR3 regions from them. Using the HTBI primer set, a first-round RT-PCR was run on the TCR CDR3. Each CDR3 protein is one row after TCRdb ran MiXCR on the multiplex PCR reads. The repertoire holds approximately 590,000 distinct CDR3 sequences, with approximately 14% as singletons. The sequenced sample consisted of blood. The origin of the receptors is a woman in her thirties with Graves' hyperthyroidism.

The chain employs TRBV7-2 and TRBJ2-7; 7 bases agree with TRBD2. The CDR3 is 15 residues long. Germline V CDR1 and CDR2: SGHTA, FQGNSA. The V gene end was trimmed by 9 bases and the J gene end by 5 bases; junction bases not matched to a gene: 16. The CDR3 protein is CASSMSRGSPHEQYF. In DNA, the CDR3 is TGTGCCAGTAGTATGTCTCGCGGGAGCCCCCACGAGCAGTACTTC.

This clonotype was seen many times. The V and J genes are TRBV16 and TRBJ1-2; D is perhaps TRBD1 (5 bases). The V gene's germline CDR1 is KGHSY and CDR2 FQNENV. The CDR3 has 15 residues. V was shortened by 2 bases and J by 4 bases, with 14 bases between the two germline ends. The CDR3 nucleotides read TGTGCCAGCAGCCAACTCTTGGGGGTCGGCTATGGCTACACCTTC. Translation gives CASSQLLGVGYGYTF. Supplemented by reference TRBV16 and TRBJ1-2, the full variable domain reads GEEVAQTPKHLVRGEGQKAKLYCAPIKGHSYVFWYQQVLKNEFKFLISFQNENVFDETGMPKERFSAKCLPNSPCSLEIQATKLEDSAVYFCASSQLLGVGYGYTFGSGTRLTVV.

The V call is TRBV5-1, the J call TRBJ2-2; D remains unclear. The CDR3 has 13 residues. CDR1 SGHRS and CDR2 YFSETQ come from the germline V gene. The germline V and J ends were trimmed by 3 bases and 6 bases, with 9 bases remaining between them. The CDR3 DNA sequence: TGCGCCAGCAGCTACCCTAGTGCCGGGGAGCTGTTTTTT. The encoded protein is CASSYPSAGELFF.

Details on this clonotype: A much larger clone sits a single nucleotide away, making a read error possible. V and J are TRBV20-1 and TRBJ1-1; TRBD1 matches at 7 bases. Trimming took 2 bases from V and 3 from J; bases not matched to a gene: 0. Germline V lookup: CDR1 DFQATT, CDR2 SNEGSKA (reference sequence). CDR3 length: 12 residues. Here the CDR3 DNA reads TGCAGTGCTAGAAGGGGGCACACTGAAGCTTTCTTT. Translation gives CSARRGHTEAFF.

J is TRBJ1-5 and V is TRBV4-2; no clear D gene. The length of the CDR3 is 16 residues. Trimming cost V 0 bases and J 1 base, with 10 bases left between them. Germline CDR1 LGHNA, CDR2 YNFKEQ. CDR3 sequence (DNA): TGTGCCAGCAGCCAAGATCCGGGTTTGAGCAATCAGCCCCAGCATTTT. Translated: CASSQDPGLSNQPQHF.

This clonotype has more than one count but fewer than ten. The CDR3 DNA sequence: TGTGCCAGCAGCCAATCTACCCGAGGGGCCTATGGCTACACCTTC. Its translation is CASSQSTRGAYGYTF. The chain couples TRBV9 to TRBJ1-2; D perhaps matches TRBD1 (5 bases). The CDR3 is made up of 15 amino acids. V dropped 4 bases and J dropped 4 bases, with 17 bases sitting between them. CDR1 SGDLS and CDR2 YYNGEE come from the germline V gene.

This clonotype has at least ten counts. The chain carries TRBV7-2 and TRBJ1-1, with 9 bases that match TRBD1. Germline V gene lookup returns CDR1 SGHTA and CDR2 FQGNSA. V dropped 3 bases and J dropped 2; count of bases not matched to a gene: 4. This CDR3 has 15 amino acids. CDR3 coding DNA: TGTGCCAGCAGCTTCGGGACAGGGATTAACACTGAAGCTTTCTTT. Protein product: CASSFGTGINTEAFF.

The chain joins TRBV28 to TRBJ2-7, with a weak D call TRBD1 (5 bases). There are 13 residues in the CDR3. Germline loops: CDR1 MDHEN, CDR2 SYDVKM. The V and J ends lost 8 bases and 1 base respectively, with 12 bases between them. The CDR3 reads CASGSSGSYEQYF. The CDR3 DNA is TGTGCCAGCGGGTCATCAGGGTCCTACGAGCAGTACTTC.

V usage is TRBV24-1 and J usage is TRBJ2-1, with 11 nucleotides matching TRBD2. CDR3 size: 14 residues. Germline CDR1 is KGHDR and CDR2 is SFDVKD. J was trimmed by 6 bases and V by 5 bases; bases with no gene match: 2. The chain's CDR3 is CATSGTSGSNEQFF. The CDR3 coding sequence is TGTGCCACCAGTGGTACTAGCGGGAGCAATGAGCAGTTCTTC.

V usage is TRBV29-1 and J usage is TRBJ2-1; 11 nucleotides match TRBD2. Germline assignment: CDR1 SQVTM and CDR2 ANQGSEA. V dropped 4 bases and J dropped 3; count of bases not matched to a gene: 5. This CDR3 spans 15 amino acids. DNA of the CDR3: TGCAGCGTTGTACTAGCGGGAGATCTCTACAATGAGCAGTTCTTC. It specifies CSVVLAGDLYNEQFF.

This clonotype was counted at least ten times. The rearrangement uses TRBV28 and TRBJ2-7; D is possibly TRBD2 (7 bases). V was shortened by 10 bases and J by 4 bases, with 17 bases between the two germline ends. The CDR3 covers 13 residues. Germline V gives CDR1 MDHEN, CDR2 SYDVKM. The CDR3 protein is CATSPGGGYEQYF. The CDR3 DNA follows: TGTGCCACTTCACCGGGGGGCGGTTACGAGCAGTACTTC.

This rearrangement joins TRBV6-1 to TRBJ2-1, with D perhaps TRBD1 or TRBD2 (6 bases each). CDR1 is MNHNS and CDR2 is SASEGT in the germline V gene. The CDR3 totals 17 residues. V was clipped by 6 bases and J by 3 bases, with 21 bases between them. DNA for the CDR3: TGTGCCAGCAGCCGGGGGCCCGCTCGGGGGCTCTACAATGAGCAGTTCTTC. It translates to CASSRGPARGLYNEQFF.

This clonotype was detected a few times. The V gene is TRBV2, the J gene TRBJ2-1; D remains unclear. V shed 2 bases and J shed 4 bases, with 9 bases lying between them. Germline values: CDR1 SNHLY, CDR2 FYNNEI. This CDR3 is 14 amino acids long. The CDR3 DNA is TGTGCCAGCAGTGAATCCTACTATTACAATGAGCAGTTCTTC. Amino acids: CASSESYYYNEQFF.

At least ten counts were recorded for this clonotype. The rearrangement joins TRBV20-1 to TRBJ2-1, with 12 bases aligning to TRBD1. Per the germline V gene, CDR1 is DFQATT and CDR2 is SNEGSKA (reference sequence). This CDR3 contains 20 residues. V lost 1 base and J lost 6; bases outside the gene matches: 19. The CDR3, as DNA: TGCAGTGCTAGAGTGGCACTGGCGTCTCTGGGACAGGGGGCAATCAATGAGCAGTTCTTC. This sequence encodes CSARVALASLGQGAINEQFF.

The chain uses TRBV24-1 and TRBJ2-2, with a possible D match to TRBD2 (5 bases). The length of the CDR3 is 14 residues. V was clipped by 3 bases and J by 6 bases, with 10 bases between them. The germline V gene has CDR1 KGHDR and CDR2 SFDVKD. CDR3 in amino acids: CATSDALVAGELFF. In DNA form, the CDR3 reads TGTGCCACCAGTGATGCACTAGTAGCCGGGGAGCTGTTTTTT.

In this sample, this clonotype turned up a few times. The V gene is TRBV18, the J gene TRBJ1-4; the D is unclear. CDR3 size: 14 residues. Germline-derived CDR1 and CDR2 are KGHSH and LQKENI. Trimming took off 3 bases at V and 10 bases at J, with 15 bases between the two ends. The CDR3 DNA is TGTGCCAGCTCACCGCAACGTGGGGAGGCAAAACTGTTTTTT. It translates to CASSPQRGEAKLFF.

The chain is built from TRBV28 and TRBJ2-7, with 7 bases identical to TRBD2. The CDR3 has 13 residues. Germline-derived CDR1 and CDR2 are MDHEN and SYDVKM. Unmatched junction bases numbered 4, after V lost 2 bases and J lost 6 bases. CDR3 DNA sequence: TGTGCCAGCAGTTTAGGTGGGAGGGGCGAGCAGTACTTC. Its protein product is CASSLGGRGEQYF.

This clonotype showed up many times. The chain uses TRBV28 and TRBJ2-5; 10 nucleotides line up with TRBD1. V gave up 4 bases and J gave up 5 bases; unmatched junction bases: 4. In germline, CDR1 is MDHEN, CDR2 SYDVKM. The CDR3 covers 14 residues. The DNA for the CDR3 is TGTGCCAGCAGTTCGGACAGGGGGGATGAGACCCAGTACTTC. As protein: CASSSDRGDETQYF. Variable domain in full (rest from reference TRBV28 and TRBJ2-5): DVKVTQSSRYLVKRTGEKVFLECVQDMDHENMFWYRQDPGLGLRLIYFSYDVKMKEKGDIPEGYSVSREKKERFSLILESASTNQTSMYLCASSSDRGDETQYFGPGTRLLVL.

This clonotype showed up many times. This chain joins TRBV5-1 and TRBJ2-7, with 12 bases lining up with TRBD2. CDR3 length: 19 amino acids. Germline V gene sequence: CDR1 SGHRS, CDR2 YFSETQ. Unmatched junction bases numbered 12, after V lost 0 bases and J lost 2 bases. The CDR3 region is CASSLAIWTSGTVAYEQYF. For the CDR3, the DNA is TGCGCCAGCAGCTTGGCTATATGGACTAGCGGGACGGTCGCCTACGAGCAGTACTTC.

This clonotype was seen ten or more times. The chain couples TRBV2 to TRBJ2-2; 8 bases agree with TRBD1. CDR1 is SNHLY, CDR2 FYNNEI, per germline. This CDR3 region has 14 residues. With V trimmed by 6 bases and J by 4 bases, 4 bases remained unmatched. The CDR3 DNA reads TGTGCCAGCAGCGGGGACAGGAGCACCGGGGAGCTGTTTTTT. Protein product: CASSGDRSTGELFF.

With respect to this clonotype: A much larger clone lies one base from this, so it may be a read error. The V gene is TRBV11-2, the J gene TRBJ2-1; possibly TRBD2 for D (6 bases). The better agreement between TRBJ2-7 and the DNA end casts doubt on the J call. This CDR3 has 15 residues. CDR1 and CDR2 from the germline V gene are SGHAT and FQNNGV. The CDR3 coding sequence is TGTGCCAGCAGCCAACAGCGGGCCACGTACAATGAGCAGTACTTC. Translating gives CASSQQRATYNEQYF.

This clonotype was observed a single time. A junction end diverges from the germline sequence, so it may reflect a read error. This CDR3 is CASSLPAGAKPYNEQFF. CDR3 coding DNA: TGCGCCAGCAGCCTCCCGGCCGGGGCAAAACCCTACAATGAGCAGTTCTTC. This sequence joins TRBV7-3 and TRBJ2-1, with D perhaps matching TRBD1 or TRBD2 (5 bases each). The CDR3 is made up of 17 amino acids. CDR1 is SGHTA and CDR2 is FQGTGA in the germline V gene.

V is TRBV28 and J is TRBJ1-2; D call uncertain. This CDR3 is 12 amino acids long. V shed 2 bases and J shed 7 bases, with 8 bases lying between them. Germline CDR1 MDHEN, CDR2 SYDVKM. The CDR3 loop reads CASSLQLGGYTF. The DNA of the CDR3 is TGTGCCAGCAGTTTACAACTTGGTGGCTACACCTTC.

This clonotype was seen ten or more times. This rearrangement joins TRBV12-3 or TRBV12-4 to TRBJ2-2; no clear D. The CDR3 covers 14 residues. The V end was cut by 8 bases, the J end by 1 base, with 11 bases between. CDR3 bases: TGTGCCAGCCGGTTGGATTTGAACACCGGGGAGCTGTTTTTT. Protein: CASRLDLNTGELFF.

This clonotype was seen at least ten times. This chain links TRBV6-2 or TRBV6-3 with TRBJ2-1, with 10 nucleotides matching TRBD2. The junction had 6 bases not matched to a gene; V was cut back by 5 bases and J by 2 bases. This CDR3 has 16 amino acids. Germline V gene lookup returns CDR1 MNHEY and CDR2 SVGEGT. The DNA for the CDR3 is TGTGCCAGCAGTCCCATAGCGGGAGGCGCCTACAATGAGCAGTTCTTC. Its translation: CASSPIAGGAYNEQFF.

There are a few counts of this clonotype. This chain links TRBV11-2 with TRBJ1-2, with D uncertain. The germline CDR1 and CDR2 sequences are SGHAT and FQNNGV. Trimming stripped 0 bases from V and 8 bases from J, with 16 bases between. The CDR3 extends over 15 amino acids. CDR3 coding DNA: TGTGCCAGCAGCTTAGATCTGGAAGGAGCTCTAGGCTACACCTTC. Its translation is CASSLDLEGALGYTF.

This clonotype was detected many times. The CDR3 nucleotides are TGTGCCAGCAGCCAACACCTCGGACGGGGAGTCTCCTACAATGAGCAGTTCTTC. This gives the protein CASSQHLGRGVSYNEQFF. The chain employs TRBV7-2 and TRBJ2-1; a possible D gene is TRBD2 (5 bases). Germline V lookup: CDR1 SGHTA, CDR2 FQGNSA. The CDR3 sequence is 18 residues long. V lost 5 bases and J 0 bases, leaving 20 bases between the germline ends.